Shown below are 11 T cell receptor beta chains from a single sample sequenced in a study of PD-L1 blockade in urothelial cancer. Stated time point: pretreatment peripheral blood. The assay was immunoSEQ multiplex PCR, and TCRdb's table has in-frame clones only and misses some. The sample lists about 38,000 clones; just under 85% were seen once. The source was PBMCs, collected around atezolizumab (anti-PD-L1) treatment. All receptors derive from an older man with urothelial cancer.

The chain combines TRBV9 with TRBJ2-3; D gene ambiguous. Trimming shortened V by 2 bases and J by 1 base, and 11 bases separated the two germline ends. Germline CDR1 and CDR2: SGDLS and YYNGEE. CDR3 length: 15 amino acids. CDR3 in DNA: TGTGCCAGCAGCGTGAGGCCTCGTGGCACAGATACGCAGTATTTT. Amino acid sequence: CASSVRPRGTDTQYF.

V usage is TRBV25-1 and J usage is TRBJ2-5; TRBD1 agrees at 9 bases. V was clipped by 6 bases and J by 5 bases; unmatched bases: 16. Germline loops: CDR1 MGHDK, CDR2 SYGVNS. The CDR3 consists of 17 residues. CDR3 amino acids: CASSPDMTTGGWETQYF. CDR3 DNA sequence: TGTGCCAGCAGCCCCGATATGACGACAGGGGGGTGGGAGACCCAGTACTTC.

In this sample, this clone turned up a few times. V and J are TRBV29-1 and TRBJ1-2, with D tentatively TRBD1 (6 bases). Germline CDR1 SQVTM, CDR2 ANQGSEA. The CDR3 has 13 residues. Trimming removed 6 bases at V and 3 bases at J, with 14 bases between. Written as DNA, the CDR3 is TGCAGCGTATCTCCAGGGGCGGACTATGGCTACACCTTC. This sequence encodes CSVSPGADYGYTF.

The chain is built from TRBV27 and TRBJ2-5; 9 bases map to TRBD1. CDR1 is MNHEY, CDR2 SMNVEV, per germline (reference sequence). The V segment lost 5 bases and the J segment 5 bases; nucleotides outside the gene matches: 9. This CDR3 region has 15 residues. CDR3: CASSPGTGSAETQYF. The CDR3 coding sequence is TGTGCCAGCAGTCCCGGGACAGGGTCGGCGGAGACCCAGTACTTC.

The V call is TRBV7-9, the J call TRBJ2-5; 9 bases align to TRBD2. The CDR3 runs to 16 residues. The junction had 5 bases not matched to a gene; V was cut back by 0 bases and J by 3 bases. Germline CDR1 and CDR2: SEHNR and FQNEAQ (reference sequence). The CDR3 loop reads CASSLALTSGKETQYF. The CDR3 bases are TGTGCCAGCAGCTTAGCGCTGACTAGCGGAAAAGAGACCCAGTACTTC.

The chain employs TRBV11-2 and TRBJ2-7; possible D gene TRBD2, 6 bases. The CDR3 is made up of 15 amino acids. The germline V gene encodes CDR1 SGHAT and CDR2 FQNNGV. Trimming left V 2 bases short and J 2 bases short, with 13 bases between. The CDR3 DNA reads TGTGCCAGCAGCTTAATGACTAGTCATACCTACGAGCAGTACTTC. This sequence encodes CASSLMTSHTYEQYF.

This clone was counted a few times. The chain recombines TRBV2 with TRBJ2-2; TRBD2 aligns across 9 bases. CDR3 size: 14 residues. The germline V gene encodes CDR1 SNHLY and CDR2 FYNNEI. V dropped 8 bases and J dropped 5; count of bases not matched to a gene: 6. The CDR3 bases are TGTGCCAGCGATGTACTAGCGGGTACCGGGGAGCTGTTTTTT. It yields the protein CASDVLAGTGELFF.

The rearrangement uses TRBV19 and TRBJ2-1; tentatively, D is TRBD2 (5 bases). V dropped 3 bases and J dropped 5 bases, with 11 bases sitting between them. The CDR3 contains 14 residues. CDR1 LNHDA and CDR2 SQIVND come from the germline V gene (reference sequence). The CDR3 DNA sequence: TGTGCCAGTAGTATGACGGGGTTGGACAATGAGCAGTTCTTC. Protein: CASSMTGLDNEQFF.

V usage is TRBV27 and J usage is TRBJ2-7; D is possibly TRBD2 (7 bases). Germline loops: CDR1 MNHEY, CDR2 SMNVEV (reference sequence). V was pared by 5 bases and J by 0 bases, with 23 bases between. The CDR3 length is 18 residues. The CDR3 is CASSPIQGGRLSSYEQYF. In DNA, the CDR3 is TGTGCCAGCAGTCCAATACAGGGAGGGCGCCTAAGCTCCTACGAGCAGTACTTC.

This chain connects TRBV6-5 to TRBJ1-2, with D unclear. Germline V lookup: CDR1 MNHEY, CDR2 SVGAGI. V lost 0 bases, J lost 7 bases, and 15 bases lay in between. The CDR3 extends over 15 amino acids. CDR3 in amino acids: CASSYSVRLEGGYTF. The CDR3, as DNA: TGTGCCAGCAGTTACTCGGTCCGACTAGAGGGTGGCTACACCTTC.

CDR3 amino acids: CASSRDSYYGYTF. For the CDR3, the DNA is TGTGCCAGCAGCCGGGACAGCTATTATGGCTACACCTTC. V is TRBV9 and J is TRBJ1-2; 7 bases match TRBD1. Germline V gene data show CDR1 as SGDLS and CDR2 as YYNGEE. CDR3 length: 13 residues. V lost 4 bases to trimming and J lost 5 bases; unmatched junction nucleotides: 5.